This T cell receptor beta chain was identified during a study of blood T cells in healthy people across ages. The study's findings and limits: When one million T cells were used, diversity estimates were thought to be underestimates.

PCR was performed a second time for about 7 to 11 cycles using a sample-barcoded 5' primer and a J-beta primer mix. TCRdb re-called the 5' RACE reads with MiXCR, one entry per CDR3 protein. The sample lists approximately 760,000 distinct CDR3 sequences; more than 20% were seen once. The CDR3 runs to 16 residues. CDR1 MGHDK and CDR2 SYGVNS come from the germline V gene. V lost 6 bases, J lost 0 bases, and 17 bases lay in between. The sample providers were healthy Caucasian people from Russia, aged roughly 6 to 95. PBMCs, at least 6 million per sample, were isolated. The table lists this clonotype with a few counts. Its antigen is still unknown. The data were also submitted as part of a second study, on T cells of mothers and their children. This second report adds: Mother-child pairs who were related displayed a slightly higher overlap than unrelated pairs, a difference that was non-significant.

The sample consisted of blood. The source of this sequence is a boy aged 5-17 years in good health. J is TRBJ2-5 and V is TRBV25-1; D tentatively reads TRBD1 or TRBD2 (5 bases each). The CDR3 sequence is CASSDLARQNQETQYF. The CDR3 DNA sequence: TGTGCCAGCAGCGACCTAGCTCGACAGAACCAAGAGACCCAGTACTTC.